The clone carrying this TCR beta chain was recorded only once. This specimen comes from a study of Graves' ophthalmopathy and Graves' hyperthyroidism. The TCR beta CDR3 regions underwent amplification from RNA transcripts. First-round RT-PCR relied on HTBI primers, and a second-round multiplex PCR came next. TCRdb called the multiplex PCR reads again in MiXCR, with one record for every CDR3 protein. The sample consists of fewer than 350,000 distinct CDR3 sequences, roughly 17% of them appearing once. The CDR3 is 14 amino acids. V lost 1 base, J lost 3 bases, and 7 bases lay in between. Germline assignment: CDR1 SEHNR and CDR2 FQNEAQ (reference sequence).

Material: peripheral blood. The V call is TRBV7-9, the J call TRBJ1-3, with D perhaps matching TRBD1 (5 bases). The sequence was obtained from an adult man with Graves' ophthalmopathy. DNA of the CDR3: TGTGCCAGCAGCTTAGACAGGAGTGGAAACACCATATATTTT. Its translation: CASSLDRSGNTIYF.